Each of the 21 T cell receptor beta chains below was sequenced from the same sample in a study of blood T cells in healthy people across ages (dated by TCRdb to between 2015 and 2017). The library was generated by 5' RACE. A second PCR of roughly 6 to 11 cycles was performed with a sample-barcoded 5' primer and a J-beta primer mix. TCRdb reran the public reads through fastp at Q25 and MiXCR, keeping productive beta chains. One record per CDR3 amino acid sequence lists the most common genes and DNA. This sample gives approximately 2,000,000 distinct CDR3 sequences in total; roughly two fifths of them show up just once. The ten largest clones add up to under 25% of the sample. The sequencing sample was made of blood. These receptors originate from a human donor in good health.

The V call is TRBV18, the J call TRBJ2-7, with TRBD1 identical over 8 bases. CDR3 length: 16 residues. The junction had 8 bases not matched to a gene; V was cut back by 0 bases and J by 4 bases. Per germline, CDR1 KGHSH and CDR2 LQKENI. The CDR3 protein is CASSPPGGQGPYEQYF. The CDR3 DNA follows: TGTGCCAGCTCACCACCGGGCGGACAGGGCCCTTACGAGCAGTACTTC.

The chain uses TRBV7-9 and TRBJ1-6, with D possibly being TRBD1 (5 bases). V lost 1 base and J 12 bases, leaving 16 bases between the germline ends. The CDR3 loop spans 15 amino acids. In germline, CDR1 is SEHNR, CDR2 FQNEAQ (reference sequence). CDR3 residues: CASSLEGVGPLPLHF. DNA for the CDR3: TGTGCCAGCAGCTTAGAAGGGGTAGGCCCTCTACCCCTCCACTTT.

This clonotype was counted between two and nine times. The genes are TRBV12-3 or TRBV12-4 and TRBJ2-1, with D maybe TRBD1 (5 bases). The V and J ends lost 6 bases and 6 bases respectively, with 9 bases between them. The CDR3 is 12 amino acids. CDR3 sequence reads: CASRGRANEQFF. CDR3 nucleotides: TGTGCCAGCAGGGGCAGGGCCAATGAGCAGTTCTTC.

V gene TRBV19 combines with J gene TRBJ1-3, with D perhaps matching TRBD1 (5 bases). Germline V gene lookup returns CDR1 LNHDA and CDR2 SQIVND (reference sequence). The CDR3 covers 15 residues. Trimming pared 5 bases from V and 0 bases from J, leaving 11 bases between. The CDR3, as DNA: TGTGCCAGTAGTGGGGGAACGAGCTCTGGAAACACCATATATTTT. Translating it yields CASSGGTSSGNTIYF.

The chain links TRBV27 to TRBJ2-1, with TRBD2 identical over 10 bases. Germline CDR1 and CDR2: MNHEY and SMNVEV (reference sequence). After removal of 2 bases from V and 13 bases from J, the junction contained 14 bases not matched to a gene. The CDR3 length is 16 residues. The CDR3 DNA follows: TGTGCCAGCAGTTTACTGACTAGCGGGTTCCAAGAGACCCAGTTCTTC. Protein: CASSLLTSGFQETQFF.

The chain links TRBV15 to TRBJ2-7; D is undetermined. The ends were cut back, 5 bases at V and 0 bases at J, with 14 bases in the middle. Germline values: CDR1 LNHNV, CDR2 YYDKDF (reference sequence). The CDR3 runs 15 residues. The CDR3 DNA reads as TGTGCCACCAGCGGAACATTAAAAAGCTCCTACGAGCAGTACTTC. Its translation is CATSGTLKSSYEQYF.

This clonotype occurred a few times. The chain uses TRBV4-3 and TRBJ1-2; D not resolved. CDR3 length: 16 amino acids. The germline CDR1 and CDR2 sequences are LGHNA and YSLEER. Trimming left V 1 base short and J 4 bases short, with 16 bases between. The DNA for the CDR3 is TGCGCCAGCAGCCAAGTTGTGACACCCGCCGTCTATGGCTACACCTTC. Its protein product is CASSQVVTPAVYGYTF.

V is TRBV13 and J is TRBJ2-1, with D possibly matching TRBD1 (6 bases). The germline CDR1 and CDR2 sequences are PRHDT and FYEKMQ (reference sequence). The V gene lost 5 bases and the J gene lost 7 bases, with 21 bases spanning the gap. The CDR3 is made up of 16 amino acids. CDR3 coding DNA: TGTGCCAGCAGCGAGGTAATCGAAGGACAGAGGAATGAGCAGTTCTTC. Translation: CASSEVIEGQRNEQFF.

This clonotype was counted a single time. The genes are TRBV7-2 and TRBJ1-2; TRBD1 is a possible D gene (5 bases). The CDR3 runs to 14 residues. The ends were cut back, 0 bases at V and 7 bases at J, with 12 bases in the middle. Looked up from germline, CDR1 is SGHTA and CDR2 is FQGNSA. For the CDR3, the DNA is TGTGCCAGCAGCTTAGCAGGGGAAGGCCGTGGCTACACCTTC. It encodes CASSLAGEGRGYTF. The full variable domain, completed using reference TRBV7-2 and TRBJ1-2, is GAGVSQSPSNKVTEKGKDVELRCDPISGHTALYWYRQSLGQGLEFLIYFQGNSAPDKSGLPSDRFSAERTGGSVSTLTIQRTQQEDSAVYLCASSLAGEGRGYTFGSGTRLTVV.

For this clonotype: The junction departs from germline at one end; a sequencing error may be responsible. J is TRBJ1-5 and V is TRBV5-5; maybe TRBD1 (6 bases). Germline V gives CDR1 SGHKS, CDR2 YYEKEE (reference sequence). The CDR3 is made up of 14 amino acids. This CDR3 reads CTSSLESGEQPQHF. The CDR3 DNA reads as TGTACCAGCAGCTTGGAGTCAGGGGAACAGCCCCAGCATTTT.

The chain carries TRBV9 and TRBJ2-1; D assignment may be TRBD1 or TRBD2 (5 bases each). Germline CDR1 reads SGDLS; CDR2 reads YYNGEE. The length of the CDR3 is 15 residues. V was cut by 7 bases and J by 5 bases, with 19 bases left in between. CDR3 coding DNA: TGTGCCAGCTCGACTTCCGGGGCCGTTAACAATGAGCAGTTCTTC. Translation gives CASSTSGAVNNEQFF.

This clonotype was recorded a few times. V and J are TRBV6-1 and TRBJ2-6, with 9 bases lining up with TRBD1. The length of the CDR3 is 16 residues. Per germline, CDR1 MNHNS and CDR2 SASEGT. V lost 8 bases, J lost 0 bases, and 5 bases stayed unmatched. The CDR3 region is CASFRDRASGANVLTF. The CDR3 nucleotides read TGTGCCAGCTTCCGGGACAGGGCCTCTGGGGCCAACGTCCTGACTTTC.

V and J are TRBV29-1 and TRBJ2-1; no definite D call. The germline gives CDR1 SQVTM, CDR2 ANQGSEA. The CDR3 sequence is 13 residues long. CDR3 sequence reads: CSASVGYRDEQFF. The CDR3 coding sequence is TGCAGTGCTTCCGTGGGATATCGGGATGAGCAGTTCTTC.

This clonotype was found a few times. The chain combines TRBV5-4 with TRBJ2-7; 9 bases agree with TRBD1. CDR3 length: 14 residues. J was trimmed by 5 bases and V by 4 bases; bases with no gene match: 7. CDR1 and CDR2 (germline): SGHNT, YYREEE (reference sequence). The CDR3 region is CASSLQGAENEQYF. The DNA of the CDR3 is TGTGCCAGCAGCCTACAGGGGGCGGAAAACGAGCAGTACTTC.

In its sample, this clonotype was seen a few times. This may stem from a read error, because a much larger clone lies one nucleotide away. This chain connects TRBV7-3 to TRBJ2-1; perhaps TRBD1 as D (6 bases). The length of the CDR3 is 12 residues. CDR1 is SGHTA, CDR2 FQGTGA, per germline. The CDR3 sequence is CANSLQGNEQFF. CDR3 DNA: TGTGCCAACAGCTTACAGGGCAATGAGCAGTTCTTC.

The table lists this clonotype with a few counts. This chain links TRBV28 with TRBJ2-4, with a tentative D call TRBD1 (6 bases). V dropped 5 bases and J dropped 0 bases, with 14 bases sitting between them. The germline V gene has CDR1 MDHEN and CDR2 SYDVKM. The CDR3 totals 16 residues. The CDR3 region has the DNA TGTGCCAGCAGTACGTTCGACAGGATAGCCAAAAACATTCAGTACTTC. It is translated as CASSTFDRIAKNIQYF.

The V and J genes are TRBV6-5 and TRBJ2-2; D not resolved. Germline V gene sequence: CDR1 MNHEY, CDR2 SVGAGI. With 2 bases removed from V and 3 bases from J, the gap between germline ends came to 13 bases. The CDR3 totals 16 residues. The CDR3 is CASSYEFREHTGELFF. The CDR3 coding sequence is TGTGCCAGCAGTTACGAGTTCCGCGAGCACACCGGGGAGCTGTTTTTT.

The chain joins TRBV27 to TRBJ2-7, with 9 bases aligning to TRBD1. V lost 7 bases to trimming and J lost 0 bases; unmatched junction nucleotides: 4. This CDR3 spans 14 amino acids. From germline, CDR1 is MNHEY and CDR2 SMNVEV (reference sequence). The CDR3 DNA is TGTGCCAGCAAAGGGGACAGGGTCTCCTACGAGCAGTACTTC. It encodes CASKGDRVSYEQYF.

This clonotype was found a few times. The junction and the germline gene differ at one end; a read error may be behind it. The chain combines TRBV5-6 with TRBJ2-3; D might be TRBD1 or TRBD2, each matching 6 bases. Germline V CDR1 and CDR2: SGHDT, YYEEEE. The CDR3 is 14 amino acids. The CDR3 loop reads CASSLTGGTDTRYF. CDR3 sequence (DNA): TGTGCCAGCAGCTTGACCGGGGGCACAGATACGCGGTATTTT.

This clonotype was counted a few times. J is TRBJ2-1 and V is TRBV10-3; 7 nucleotides match TRBD1. CDR1 is ENHRY and CDR2 is SYGVKD in the germline V gene. This CDR3 spans 15 amino acids. V shed 6 bases and J 8 bases; nucleotides not matched to a gene: 13. The CDR3 loop reads CAIRHPGQGGDEQFF. DNA for the CDR3: TGTGCCATCAGGCACCCGGGACAAGGGGGCGATGAGCAGTTCTTC.

This chain links TRBV10-3 with TRBJ1-5, with D maybe TRBD1 (5 bases). CDR1 ENHRY and CDR2 SYGVKD come from the germline V gene. Trimming pared 5 bases from V and 6 bases from J, leaving 11 bases between. The CDR3 length is 13 residues. The CDR3 DNA sequence: TGTGCCATCAGTTACGGAGGGGCTCAGCCCCAGCATTTT. This encodes CAISYGGAQPQHF.